One sample yielded the 17 T cell receptor beta chains listed below, sequenced in a study of human T cells and chemical hapten exposure (dated by TCRdb to the early 2020s). Library method: RACE. Sequencing was performed on a NextSeq 500. TCRdb ran its own pipeline on the public reads, namely fastp trimming at Q25 and MiXCR clone calling, and kept in-frame beta chains. Rows with a matching CDR3 protein are joined into one entry that keeps the most common DNA and genes. The sample data list over 85,000 distinct CDR3 sequences, and about 10% of these were observed just once. Clones ranked in the top ten supply 2.5% to 4% of the sample. The time point label of this sample denotes: pre-sensitization, week 0. Explained via the paper, the treatment or condition label denotes: therapeutic diphenylcyclopropenone sensitization with weekly scalp DPC. The sequenced sample was whole blood, obtained in connection with sensitization to the hapten diphenylcyclopropenone (DPC). The receptors were gathered from a woman aged 55-75 years with alopecia areata. Some clones in this sample may be carry-over from other donors' samples.

This sequence joins TRBV4-1 and TRBJ2-1; 9 bases line up with TRBD2. Losses at the gene ends were 0 bases for V and 8 bases for J; bases not matched to a gene: 5. Germline V gene sequence: CDR1 MGHRA, CDR2 YSYEKL. The CDR3 runs 15 residues. This chain's CDR3 is CASSQDPSGKDEQFF. CDR3 sequence (DNA): TGCGCCAGCAGCCAAGATCCTAGCGGGAAGGATGAGCAGTTCTTC.

The gene calls are TRBV5-1 and TRBJ2-7, with TRBD2 matching over 9 bases. This CDR3 is built from 15 residues. With 0 bases clipped from V and 3 bases from J, the junction kept 4 bases outside the gene matches. From germline, CDR1 is SGHRS and CDR2 YFSETQ. CDR3 loop: CASSLGAGGVYEQYF. The CDR3 DNA reads TGCGCCAGCAGCTTGGGAGCGGGGGGCGTCTACGAGCAGTACTTC.

There are many counts of this clonotype. The V gene is TRBV7-3, the J gene TRBJ2-7, with D possibly being TRBD1 (6 bases). The CDR3 contains 14 residues. Germline loops: CDR1 SGHTA, CDR2 FQGTGA. Trimming took off 5 bases at V and 4 bases at J, with 15 bases between the two ends. In DNA, the CDR3 is TGTGCCAGCAGCCCGACCGGGACATCGTACGAGCAGTACTTC. Encoded protein: CASSPTGTSYEQYF.

This clonotype appeared once. The J gene is TRBJ2-1, the V gene TRBV7-9, with 10 bases aligning to TRBD2. This CDR3 region has 14 residues. After removal of 5 bases from V and 9 bases from J, the junction contained 7 bases not matched to a gene. Germline V gene sequence: CDR1 SEHNR, CDR2 FQNEAQ (reference sequence). CDR3 loop: CASSGSGGAGEQFF. CDR3 DNA: TGTGCCAGCAGCGGGAGCGGGGGGGCCGGTGAGCAGTTCTTC.

This clonotype occurred many times. V usage is TRBV7-3 and J usage is TRBJ2-5; 10 bases agree with TRBD2. After removal of 1 base from V and 2 bases from J, the junction contained 10 bases not matched to a gene. This CDR3 comprises 18 residues. CDR1 SGHTA and CDR2 FQGTGA come from the germline V gene. CDR3 in DNA: TGTGCCAGCAGCTTAATCGCTAGCGGGGGACCGCTACAAGAGACCCAGTACTTC. This gives the protein CASSLIASGGPLQETQYF.

This clonotype appeared many times. The chain employs TRBV20-1 and TRBJ2-1; TRBD2 matches 8 bases. This CDR3 region has 16 residues. V shed 0 bases and J 4 bases; nucleotides not matched to a gene: 8. Germline V CDR1 and CDR2: DFQATT, SNEGSKA (reference sequence). The DNA of the CDR3 is TGCAGTGCTAGAGATTTTGGCGGGGGGCTTTACAATGAGCAGTTCTTC. Its protein product is CSARDFGGGLYNEQFF.

This clonotype was detected a few times. The chain joins TRBV2 to TRBJ2-6; tentatively, D is TRBD1 (5 bases). CDR1 and CDR2 (germline): SNHLY, FYNNEI. The CDR3 extends over 14 amino acids. V shed 10 bases and J shed 4 bases, with 14 bases lying between them. The CDR3 sequence: CATKRGSGANVLTF. CDR3 sequence (DNA): TGTGCCACAAAAAGGGGCTCCGGGGCCAACGTCCTGACTTTC.

V gene TRBV5-1 combines with J gene TRBJ2-7; 9 nucleotides line up with TRBD2. From germline, CDR1 is SGHRS and CDR2 YFSETQ. Trimming cost V 0 bases and J 0 bases; bases outside gene matches: 7. The CDR3 is 17 residues long. The CDR3 coding sequence is TGCGCCAGCAGCTTGGCCGGTGGCGGGGGGGTCTCCTACGAGCAGTACTTC. As protein: CASSLAGGGGVSYEQYF.

CDR3 sequence (DNA): TGTGCCAGCAGGGAAGTCCTCGGAAGTGGCTACACCTTC. Its translation is CASREVLGSGYTF. The chain uses TRBV6-2 or TRBV6-3 and TRBJ1-2; D remains unclear. The V and J ends lost 6 bases and 7 bases respectively, with 15 bases between them. The CDR3 loop spans 13 amino acids. Germline assignment: CDR1 MNHEY and CDR2 SVGEGT.

Many counts were recorded for this clonotype. The CDR3 here is CAWALPVNQPQHF. For the CDR3, the DNA is TGTGCCTGGGCCCTACCGGTAAATCAGCCCCAGCATTTT. This sequence joins TRBV30 and TRBJ1-5; D is uncertain. Trimming left V 5 bases short and J 4 bases short, with 12 bases between. CDR3 size: 13 residues. Germline V gene data show CDR1 as GTSNPN and CDR2 as SVGIG (reference sequence).

This clonotype turned up a few times. The chain joins TRBV11-2 to TRBJ1-2, with D tentatively TRBD1 (5 bases). V was trimmed by 7 bases and J by 5 bases, leaving 17 bases between them. The CDR3 runs 14 residues. Germline-derived CDR1 and CDR2 are SGHAT and FQNNGV. The CDR3 DNA sequence: TGTGCCAGCAACAGAGCTAGGGGTCCGTATGGCTACACCTTC. Encoded protein: CASNRARGPYGYTF.

The chain is built from TRBV10-3 and TRBJ2-5; maybe TRBD2 (6 bases). Trimming removed 5 bases at V and 2 bases at J, with 6 bases between. The CDR3 has 12 residues. Looked up from germline, CDR1 is ENHRY and CDR2 is SYGVKD. The CDR3 DNA sequence: TGTGCCATCAGTAGCGGGCAAGAGACCCAGTACTTC. It is translated as CAISSGQETQYF.

The table lists this clonotype with a few counts. The chain uses TRBV20-1 and TRBJ2-1, with D uncertain. CDR3 size: 17 residues. Trimming took 0 bases from V and 6 from J, leaving 21 bases between them. Germline V CDR1 and CDR2: DFQATT, SNEGSKA (reference sequence). In DNA form, the CDR3 reads TGCAGTGCTAGAGACGGGCGCCGGGTGGTATTGGGCAATGAGCAGTTCTTC. Translated, it gives CSARDGRRVVLGNEQFF.

This clonotype was detected ten times or more. V and J are TRBV5-6 and TRBJ2-7; possibly TRBD2 for D (5 bases). The CDR3 runs to 15 residues. From germline, CDR1 is SGHDT and CDR2 YYEEEE. V lost 4 bases and J lost 0, with 14 bases in between. CDR3 DNA sequence: TGTGCCAGCAGCAGAGACCGGGGAAGCTCCTACGAGCAGTACTTC. Residues: CASSRDRGSSYEQYF.

This clonotype was counted a few times. This chain connects TRBV3-1 to TRBJ2-1; 12 bases align to TRBD1. Germline-derived CDR1 and CDR2 are LGHDT and YNNKEL (reference sequence). V lost 4 bases to trimming and J lost 10 bases; unmatched junction nucleotides: 8. This CDR3 spans 15 amino acids. This CDR3 reads CASSLAGTGGAEQFF. The DNA for the CDR3 is TGTGCCAGCAGCCTCGCCGGGACAGGGGGCGCGGAGCAGTTCTTC.

This clonotype was seen a few times. The chain recombines TRBV29-1 with TRBJ1-1; TRBD1 agrees at 8 bases. The ends lost 6 bases at V and 6 bases at J; junction bases unmatched: 6. Germline CDR1 SQVTM, CDR2 ANQGSEA. The CDR3 runs 12 residues. The CDR3 bases are TGCAGCGTGGGACAGGAGGATGCTGAAGCTTTCTTT. Its protein product is CSVGQEDAEAFF.

V gene TRBV24-1 combines with J gene TRBJ2-2; a weak D match, TRBD1 (6 bases). Trimming stripped 1 base from V and 6 bases from J, with 11 bases between. Per germline, CDR1 KGHDR and CDR2 SFDVKD. The CDR3 is 15 amino acids. Written as DNA, the CDR3 is TGTGCCACCAGTGATTTACCACAGGGCCCCGGGGAGCTGTTTTTT. Translating gives CATSDLPQGPGELFF.